These T cell receptor beta chains were read from a single sample in a study of human T cells and chemical hapten exposure. TCRdb reanalysed the RACE reads using MiXCR and keeps one entry per CDR3 protein. The sample contains about 42,000 distinct CDR3 sequences, about 9.6% of which appear only once. The sample in question was whole blood, obtained in connection with sensitization to the hapten diphenylcyclopropenone (DPC). Receptors originate from a woman aged 25 to 39 with alopecia areata. Some clones in this sample may be carry-over from other donors' samples. CDR3s include the opening cysteine and the closing phenylalanine or tryptophan. A D gene is named only where the DNA matches it firmly. Not all rows give a size; the values are once, few, many and, for expanded clones, a class.

d_call	v_call	clone_size	j_call	cdr3_aa	cdr3_nt
.	TRBV6-1	few	TRBJ1-2	CASSEQTNYGYTF	TGTGCCAGCAGTGAACAAACCAACTATGGCTACACCTTC
TRBD1	TRBV20-1	few	TRBJ2-7	CSAPRTGLFHEQYF	TGCAGTGCTCCAAGGACAGGGCTTTTCCACGAGCAGTACTTC
.	TRBV14	few	TRBJ2-5	CASSQGWGGRQETQYF	TGTGCCAGCAGCCAAGGCTGGGGAGGCCGACAAGAGACCCAGTACTTC
TRBD2	TRBV12-3/TRBV12-4	.	TRBJ2-1	CASSLTSGGYNEQFF	TGTGCCAGCAGTTTGACTAGCGGGGGATACAATGAGCAGTTCTTC
TRBD2	TRBV7-2	.	TRBJ2-3	CASSTASGVTDTQYF	TGTGCCAGCAGCACAGCTAGCGGGGTGACAGATACGCAGTATTTT
TRBD1	TRBV12-3/TRBV12-4	many	TRBJ2-1	CASSPGQGNEQFF	TGTGCCAGCAGTCCGGGACAGGGGAATGAGCAGTTCTTC
.	TRBV27	.	TRBJ2-6	CASSLSGLSGANVLTF	TGTGCCAGCAGTTTATCTGGACTGTCTGGGGCCAACGTCCTGACTTTC
.	TRBV20-1	few	TRBJ1-1	CSAGRGRNTEAFF	TGCAGTGCTGGCAGGGGTAGGAACACTGAAGCTTTCTTT
.	TRBV4-3	many	TRBJ2-1	CASSHQGEGGYNEQFF	TGCGCCAGCAGCCATCAAGGGGAAGGGGGCTACAATGAGCAGTTCTTC
.	TRBV12-3/TRBV12-4	few	TRBJ1-2	CASSSGTSYGYTF	TGTGCCAGCAGTTCCGGGACAAGCTATGGCTACACCTTC
.	TRBV7-2	few	TRBJ2-3	CASSPIDTQYF	TGTGCCAGCAGCCCAATTGATACGCAGTATTTT
TRBD1	TRBV5-5	.	TRBJ2-1	CASSASGTGGLHEQFF	TGTGCCAGCAGCGCATCCGGGACAGGGGGTTTGCATGAGCAGTTCTTC